This T cell receptor beta chain was obtained from a study of vaccination and CD4 T cells after COVID-19. Study background: Six males and four females, two Hispanic, made up the convalescents. Post-vaccine specimens were obtained a median roughly 70 days after dose two (range 14 to 241).

This clonotype has more than one count but fewer than ten. Antigen specificity is unknown. CDR1 SNHLY and CDR2 FYNNEI come from the germline V gene. CDR3 size: 13 residues. Trimming left V 1 base short and J 6 bases short, with 9 bases between. An Oncomine TCR Beta short-read assay was used to sequence the DNA from cultured CD4+ T cells. TCRdb reprocessed the PCR reads with MiXCR, giving one entry per CDR3 protein. The table lists more than 5,000 distinct CDR3 sequences, about 66% of them singletons. As to treatment: approximately nine-day PBMC culture with coronavirus spike peptide pools or control peptides (ViraFEST assay). The collection of CD4+ T cells from the unexposed donor took place before the COVID-19 pandemic (2011-2018). Both SARS-CoV-2 S/N and four cold-coronavirus spikes were used, cells permitting, to probe CD4+ T cells of unexposed donors.

The sample comprised CD4+ T cells from blood, cultured in vitro. V and J are TRBV2 and TRBJ1-2; D remains unclear. This receptor was identified in a human donor in good health. The CDR3 coding sequence is TGTGCCAGCAGTGAAGGATGGAGCGATGGCTACACCTTC. This encodes CASSEGWSDGYTF.